This T cell receptor beta chain was recovered during a study of cytomegalovirus exposure and HLA in healthy donors. This CDR3 spans 13 amino acids. V gave up 2 bases and J gave up 4 bases, with 5 bases separating them. CDR1 is LNHNV and CDR2 is YYDKDF in the germline V gene (reference sequence). The PCR contained 60 Vbeta and 13 Jbeta primers. Measured with immunoSEQ multiplex PCR; TCRdb has only the in-frame clones, and not every one. The data contain fewer than 250,000 clones, around 79% of them singletons. The TCR was taken from a male donor in good health and CMV-seronegative. The sample consisted of PBMCs. The rearrangement links TRBV15 to TRBJ2-2, with unresolved D. CDR3 in amino acids: CATSRPSTGELFF. CDR3 sequence (DNA): TGTGCCACCAGCAGACCCAGCACCGGGGAGCTGTTTTTT.